The sequence of this T cell receptor beta chain was determined in a study of shared clonotypes between healthy human individuals. At the level of the study: Each donor had three CD4 naive, three CD4 memory, two CD8 naive and one CD8 memory plate.

The V gene end was trimmed by 3 bases and the J gene end by 4 bases; junction bases not matched to a gene: 0. The CDR3 has 13 amino acids. Per the germline V gene, CDR1 is SGHVS and CDR2 is FQNEAQ. This clone was seen only once. What it binds is unknown. Other DNA sequences in this sample translate to the same CDR3. Several immunoSEQ plates received, in even portions, the genomic DNA of each subset. Some clones are missing from TCRdb's copy, which holds only in-frame ones; the method was immunoSEQ multiplex PCR. The repertoire has approximately 1,500,000 clones, nearly 99% of them found once; the top ten carry 0.45%. Study-wide results and caveats: Although depth was large, rarefaction showed that sequencing of the sorted subsets was incomplete. It was the few donors that limited the genetic and exposure-history diversity represented.

This clonotype was sampled from a man aged 25-45 years in good health. Sequencing used naive CD4+ T cells sorted from blood. Noted subset: CD45RA+ positively selected. The gene calls are TRBV7-8 and TRBJ1-2; 9 nucleotides line up with TRBD1. CDR3 bases: TGTGCCAGCAGCTTGGGACAGGGCTATGGCTACACCTTC. Translating it yields CASSLGQGYGYTF.